One T cell receptor (beta chain) is described in this entry. Its antigen remains unidentified. The data were obtained in a study of beta chain features in type 1 diabetes. Overall study: No age, gender or cell yield differences were seen between patients and healthy donors.

TCRB transcripts that were expressed got sequenced, as all of the isolated RNA had been reverse transcribed. Sequencing used immunoSEQ multiplex PCR; TCRdb keeps in-frame clones, though not all of them. The sample lists about 40,000 clones, roughly 50% occurring once. Looked up from germline, CDR1 is SNHLY and CDR2 is FYNNEI. The CDR3 extends over 15 amino acids. Trimming removed 8 bases from V and 4 bases from J, with 18 bases in between. Notes on the study in general: In these data, an HLA type influence on TCRB rearrangement remained unresolved.

V is TRBV2 and J is TRBJ1-3; TRBD1 is a possible D gene (6 bases). Sequenced: central memory CD4+ T cells from blood. The sequence was collected from a woman under 30 in good health. The CDR3 sequence is CASSQGPSLGNTIYF. For the CDR3, the DNA is TGTGCCAGCTCCCAGGGGCCCTCTCTGGGAAACACCATATATTTT.